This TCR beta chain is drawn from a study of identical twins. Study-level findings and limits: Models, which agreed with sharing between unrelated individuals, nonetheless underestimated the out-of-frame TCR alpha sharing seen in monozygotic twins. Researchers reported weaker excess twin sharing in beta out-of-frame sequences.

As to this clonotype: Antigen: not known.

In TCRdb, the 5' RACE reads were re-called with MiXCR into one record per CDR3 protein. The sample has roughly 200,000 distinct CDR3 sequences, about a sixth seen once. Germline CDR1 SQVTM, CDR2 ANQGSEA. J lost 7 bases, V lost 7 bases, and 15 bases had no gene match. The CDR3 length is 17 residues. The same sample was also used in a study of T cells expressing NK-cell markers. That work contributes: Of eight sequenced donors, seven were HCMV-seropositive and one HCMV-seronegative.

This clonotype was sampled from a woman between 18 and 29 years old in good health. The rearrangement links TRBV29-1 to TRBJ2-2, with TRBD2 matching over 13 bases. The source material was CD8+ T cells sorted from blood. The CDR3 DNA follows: TGCAGCGGCTACTTAACGCGGACTAGCGGGAGTGGCGGGGAGCTGTTTTTT. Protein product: CSGYLTRTSGSGGELFF.